The rows below give T cell receptor beta chains drawn from one sample of a study of blood T cell repertoires in COVID-19. Assay: immunoSEQ multiplex PCR; the TCRdb copy retains only in-frame clones and omits some. This table has fewer than 400,000 clones, about nine tenths appearing once. The source material was peripheral blood. The receptors were sampled from a woman younger than 45 with COVID-19, enrolled during active disease. Both conserved end residues are part of each CDR3. Each record gives: D gene, clone size, CDR3 length, J gene, V gene, CDR3 DNA, CDR3 protein. D genes are given only for firm matches. The listing skips clone size in some rows; elsewhere it reads once, few, many or a size class.

- | few | 12 | TRBJ2-7 | TRBV12-3/TRBV12-4 | TGTGCCAGCAGTTCACAGGGTTACGAGCAGTACTTC | CASSSQGYEQYF
- | - | 14 | TRBJ2-1 | TRBV24-1 | TGTGCCACCAGTGACCCGGGGCGGGGCAATGAGCAGTTCTTC | CATSDPGRGNEQFF
- | - | 12 | TRBJ2-3 | TRBV27 | TGTGCCAGCAGTCATACACCAGATACGCAGTATTTT | CASSHTPDTQYF
- | - | 19 | TRBJ1-4 | TRBV21-1 | TGTGCCAGCAGCTTTTCAAAAATACTATCATCGACAACTAATGAAAAACTGTTTTTT | CASSFSKILSSTTNEKLFF
TRBD1 | - | 14 | TRBJ1-2 | TRBV28 | TGTGCCAGCAACCTGGGACAGGAGTATGGAGGCTACACCTTC | CASNLGQEYGGYTF
- | - | 13 | TRBJ1-2 | TRBV29-1 | TGCAGCGTTGAAGAGTCAGCTAACTATGGCTACACCTTC | CSVEESANYGYTF
TRBD1 | - | 13 | TRBJ1-2 | TRBV25-1 | TGTGCCAGCAGAGACAGGGACAGGAGCGGCTACACCTTC | CASRDRDRSGYTF
TRBD1 | many | 17 | TRBJ1-6 | TRBV5-4 | TGTGCCAGCAGCTGGAGAACAGGGGCCGGTTCTAATTCACCCCTCCACTTT | CASSWRTGAGSNSPLHF
TRBD1 | - | 18 | TRBJ1-5 | TRBV19 | TGTGCCAGTAGTATAGTTGGACAGGGGATTGTAGGCAATCAGCCCCAGCATTTT | CASSIVGQGIVGNQPQHF
TRBD1 | - | 17 | TRBJ2-7 | TRBV4-1 | TGCGCCAGCAGCCATGTACTTCGGGACAGGTCTCCCTACGAGCAGTACTTC | CASSHVLRDRSPYEQYF
- | once | 19 | TRBJ2-7 | TRBV19 | TGTGCCAGTAGTGCTCCCCCCCCCGCGGGGCTCCCAGCCGTCTACGAGCAGTACTTC | CASSAPPPAGLPAVYEQYF
- | - | 14 | TRBJ1-4 | TRBV2 | TGTGCCAGCAGTGAGGTACAGAAGAATGAAAAACTGTTTTTT | CASSEVQKNEKLFF
- | - | 11 | TRBJ2-1 | TRBV4-1 | TGCGCCAGCAGCCAAGTAAATGAGCAGTTCTTC | CASSQVNEQFF
TRBD1 | - | 18 | TRBJ2-2 | TRBV9 | TGTGCCAGCAGCGTAGCTAGACAGGGGGCAGGAGGCACCGGGGAGCTGTTTTTT | CASSVARQGAGGTGELFF
TRBD1 | - | 14 | TRBJ1-1 | TRBV10-3 | TGTGCCATCAGGGAGGACAGGGGAGGCACTGAAGCTTTCTTT | CAIREDRGGTEAFF
TRBD1 | few | 15 | TRBJ2-7 | TRBV10-1 | TGCGCCAGCATGACTATGACAGGGGTGCCCTACGAGCAGTACTTC | CASMTMTGVPYEQYF
TRBD2 | - | 13 | TRBJ2-3 | TRBV20-1 | TGCAGTGCTAGTCTGGCGGGAGAAGATACGCAGTATTTT | CSASLAGEDTQYF
TRBD2 | - | 16 | TRBJ2-3 | TRBV11-2 | TGTGCCAGCAGCTTAGTAGCGGGAGGGAGCACAGATACGCAGTATTTT | CASSLVAGGSTDTQYF
- | - | 12 | TRBJ1-2 | TRBV30 | TGTGCCTGGAGGGTGGAGAACTATGGCTACACCTTC | CAWRVENYGYTF
- | once | 13 | TRBJ2-7 | TRBV29-1 | TGCAGCGTCGACAAACAGGGAAGCTACGAGCAGTACTTC | CSVDKQGSYEQYF
TRBD1 | - | 13 | TRBJ2-7 | TRBV5-1 | TGCGCCACCTCCCGGGACAGCACCTACGAGCAGTACTTC | CATSRDSTYEQYF
- | - | 16 | TRBJ2-1 | TRBV11-2 | TGTGCCAGCAGCTTAGATCAGGGGTCCGTCTACAATGAGCAGTTCTTC | CASSLDQGSVYNEQFF
- | - | 15 | TRBJ2-2 | TRBV25-1 | TGTGCCAGCAGTGTGGGGGCGGCACACACCGGGGAGCTGTTTTTT | CASSVGAAHTGELFF
- | - | 13 | TRBJ2-7 | TRBV29-1 | TGCAGCGTTGAACACGACAGCACCTACGAGCAGTACTTC | CSVEHDSTYEQYF
TRBD1 | many | 15 | TRBJ1-3 | TRBV4-1 | TGCGCCAGCAGCCAAGTTGGGGACAGGGGAAACACCATATATTTT | CASSQVGDRGNTIYF
TRBD2 | - | 15 | TRBJ2-5 | TRBV5-1 | TGCGCCAGCAGCACCCCGGGAGCGGGGCAAGAGACCCAGTACTTC | CASSTPGAGQETQYF
- | - | 13 | TRBJ1-2 | TRBV7-2 | TGTGCCAGCAGTTCAGGGTCCCCATATGGCTACACCTTC | CASSSGSPYGYTF
TRBD1 | - | 15 | TRBJ1-1 | TRBV6-1 | TGTGCCAGCGGTGACAGGGGTTCCATGAACACTGAAGCTTTCTTT | CASGDRGSMNTEAFF
- | - | 14 | TRBJ2-5 | TRBV30 | TGTGCCTCCCACGAGGGTAGCGGTCAGGGGGCCCAGTACTTC | CASHEGSGQGAQYF
- | - | 16 | TRBJ2-2 | TRBV14 | TGTGCCAGCAGTTCCTCGTTGGGAGGGAACACCGGGGAGCTGTTTTTT | CASSSSLGGNTGELFF
- | - | 12 | TRBJ1-2 | TRBV28 | TGTGCCAGCACCCGGGACACTTATGGCTACACCTTC | CASTRDTYGYTF
- | - | 12 | TRBJ2-1 | TRBV10-3 | TGTGCCATCAGTGACAGTTACAATGAGCAGTTCTTC | CAISDSYNEQFF
TRBD1 | - | 15 | TRBJ2-1 | TRBV19 | TGTGCCAGTAGCGTCACAGGGGGCTTACTCAATGAGCAGTTCTTC | CASSVTGGLLNEQFF
- | - | 14 | TRBJ1-1 | TRBV5-1 | TGCGCCAGCAGCTTGGGAGGTCAGATCACTGAAGCTTTCTTT | CASSLGGQITEAFF
TRBD2 | - | 13 | TRBJ2-1 | TRBV15 | TGTGCCACCAACCTAGCGGGAGTAGGGGAGCAGTTCTTC | CATNLAGVGEQFF
TRBD1 | - | 14 | TRBJ1-6 | TRBV5-1 | TGCGCCAGCAGCATAGGGACAGGGGCCTCACCCCTCCACTTT | CASSIGTGASPLHF
- | - | 14 | TRBJ2-3 | TRBV6-4 | TGTGCCAGCAGTGTATCAGGGGGCACAGATACGCAGTATTTT | CASSVSGGTDTQYF
TRBD2 | - | 16 | TRBJ2-2 | TRBV11-2 | TGTGCCAGCAGCTTATTTAGCGGGAGTGAATCCGGGGAGCTGTTTTTT | CASSLFSGSESGELFF
- | - | 14 | TRBJ2-3 | TRBV4-2 | TGTGCCAGCAGCCAAGAGGGAAGGGGTACTACGCAGTATTTT | CASSQEGRGTTQYF
- | once | 14 | TRBJ1-5 | TRBV18 | TGTGCCAGCTCACCGTCGGGGGGTGGCCAGCCCCAGCATTTT | CASSPSGGGQPQHF
TRBD2 | - | 16 | TRBJ2-7 | TRBV7-9 | TGTGCCAGCAGCTTAGCACTAGCGGGAGGATCTAGGGAGCAGTACTTC | CASSLALAGGSREQYF
TRBD1 | - | 15 | TRBJ2-5 | TRBV3-1/TRBV3-2 | TGTGCCAGCGGAACCGGGACAGGGATCGGAGAGACCCAGTACTTC | CASGTGTGIGETQYF
- | - | 16 | TRBJ2-5 | TRBV5-1 | TGCGCCAGCAGCTCCTGGGGCACCGGGACAATGGAGACCCAGTACTTC | CASSSWGTGTMETQYF
TRBD2 | - | 16 | TRBJ2-3 | TRBV30 | TGTGCCTGGAGTGTACAAATAGCGGGAGGGTCAGATACGCAGTATTTT | CAWSVQIAGGSDTQYF
- | - | 17 | TRBJ1-6 | TRBV5-8 | TGTGCCAGCAGCTTTAATCCCGGACAACTCCCTAATTCACCCCTCCACTTT | CASSFNPGQLPNSPLHF
- | - | 12 | TRBJ1-5 | TRBV25-1 | TGTGCCAGCAGTGACGACAGTCAGCCCCAGCATTTT | CASSDDSQPQHF
TRBD2 | - | 15 | TRBJ2-7 | TRBV7-3 | TGTGCCAGCAGCCCCGGGGGGGGTTTGGGTCACGAGCAGTACTTC | CASSPGGGLGHEQYF
TRBD1 | - | 15 | TRBJ2-7 | TRBV4-2 | TGTGCCAGCAGCCGCGCCGGGACAGGGTCGGGCGAGCAGTACTTC | CASSRAGTGSGEQYF
TRBD1 | few | 12 | TRBJ1-1 | TRBV7-8 | TGTGCCAGCAGCTTTACAGGGGCCGAAGCTTTCTTT | CASSFTGAEAFF
- | once | 15 | TRBJ2-3 | TRBV2 | TGTGCCAGCAGTGAAGGGCCTCCTAGCACAGATACGCAGTATTTT | CASSEGPPSTDTQYF
- | - | 12 | TRBJ1-1 | TRBV19 | TGTGCCAGTACCCCGGGGAACACTGAAGCTTTCTTT | CASTPGNTEAFF
- | - | 15 | TRBJ1-3 | TRBV3-1/TRBV3-2 | TGTGCCAGCAGCCACCAGGACTTCTCTGGAAACACCATATATTTT | CASSHQDFSGNTIYF
- | few | 14 | TRBJ1-2 | TRBV10-3 | TGTGCCATCAGTGAGTCGGCGGGGGCCGAAGGCTACACCTTC | CAISESAGAEGYTF
TRBD1 | - | 16 | TRBJ1-2 | TRBV2 | TGTGCCAGCAGGGGACAGGGGGCGTTAATTGACTATGGCTACACCTTC | CASRGQGALIDYGYTF
TRBD2 | - | 15 | TRBJ2-1 | TRBV6-4 | TGTGCCAGCAGGCCGACTAGCTCTTCCTACAATGAGCAGTTCTTC | CASRPTSSSYNEQFF
- | - | 16 | TRBJ1-5 | TRBV18 | TGTGCCAGCTCACCCCCAGGGCCGTCGGGCAATCAGCCCCAGCATTTT | CASSPPGPSGNQPQHF
- | once | 13 | TRBJ2-7 | TRBV14 | TGTGCCAGCAGCCAAGGAGCTCGCCTCGGGCAGTACTTC | CASSQGARLGQYF